This TCR beta chain was identified during a study of blood T cell repertoires in COVID-19. The wider study: Sources were T cells, B-cell-depleted T cells, or PBMCs; the material itself was cDNA or gDNA.

V lost 5 bases and J lost 10; bases outside the gene matches: 14. Germline V gives CDR1 SEHNR, CDR2 FQNEAQ (reference sequence). The CDR3 loop spans 15 amino acids. In the authors' workflow: Amplification with reference gene primers provided the estimates of nucleated cell counts. Clones were sequenced by immunoSEQ multiplex PCR, and TCRdb holds only the in-frame ones, with some missing. V and J calls and clone size follow that table, whereas D and trimming were derived from the DNA. The data contain roughly 300,000 clones, under 90% of them seen just once; the ten biggest clones take up approximately 1.8%.

This sequence originates from a woman aged 30 to 39 with COVID-19, enrolled during active disease. The specimen was peripheral blood. This sequence joins TRBV7-9 and TRBJ1-1; 9 positions agree with TRBD1. CDR3 region: CASSPQPGQGVGAFF. The CDR3 nucleotides read TGTGCCAGCAGCCCACAGCCGGGACAGGGCGTTGGAGCTTTCTTT.